Shown below are 29 T cell receptor beta chains from a single sample sequenced in a study of T-cell reconstitution after alpha-beta-depleted transplantation in children. The library targeted TCRbeta and was prepared with unique molecular identifiers. TCRdb analysed the PCR reads with MiXCR anew, one entry per CDR3 protein. This table holds roughly 7,900 distinct CDR3 sequences, roughly 12% found once. Source: PBMCs, mostly from graft donor cells, taken 60 days after TCRalphabeta/CD19-depleted stem cell transplant. The receptors derive from a patient aged 2 to 9 who had a stem cell transplant for inherited bone marrow failure, so the T cells may come from the graft donor.

This clonotype was counted ten times or more. CDR3 DNA sequence: TGTGCCAGCAGCCCCAGGGGCGCCACAGATACGCAGTATTTT. It translates to CASSPRGATDTQYF. This chain links TRBV9 with TRBJ2-3, with a possible D match to TRBD1 (6 bases). Germline V gene data show CDR1 as SGDLS and CDR2 as YYNGEE. This CDR3 has 14 amino acids. V was shortened by 4 bases and J by 2 bases, with 11 bases between the two germline ends.

In its sample, this clonotype was seen many times. The chain is built from TRBV4-3 and TRBJ1-5, with D tentatively TRBD1 (6 bases). CDR1 and CDR2 from the germline V gene are LGHNA and YSLEER. V was clipped by 2 bases and J by 0 bases, with 14 bases between them. The CDR3 is made up of 17 amino acids. The CDR3 here is CASSQRLRQDSNQPQHF. The CDR3 DNA sequence: TGCGCCAGCAGCCAACGCCTTCGACAGGATAGCAATCAGCCCCAGCATTTT.

The chain employs TRBV20-1 and TRBJ2-7; 14 bases align to TRBD2. Germline CDR1 and CDR2: DFQATT and SNEGSKA (reference sequence). The CDR3 length is 18 residues. The CDR3 nucleotides are TGCTGGGCTAGAGACGCGGGACTAGCGGGGGAAAGCTCCTACGAGCAGTACTTC. Protein product: CWARDAGLAGESSYEQYF.

This clonotype was seen many times. The V and J genes are TRBV5-6 and TRBJ2-5; D is possibly TRBD2 (5 bases). CDR3 size: 14 residues. Germline assignment: CDR1 SGHDT and CDR2 YYEEEE. The V end was cut by 2 bases, the J end by 7 bases, with 15 bases between. CDR3 in DNA: TGTGCCAGCAGCTTCCGGGATCCAACAATGACCCAGTACTTC. Encoded protein: CASSFRDPTMTQYF. The variable domain in full, completed from reference TRBV5-6 and TRBJ2-5, reads DAGVTQSPTHLIKTRGQQVTLRCSPKSGHDTVSWYQQALGQGPQFIFQYYEEEERQRGNFPDRFSGHQFPNYSSELNVNALLLGDSALYLCASSFRDPTMTQYFGPGTRLLVL.

This clonotype was detected many times. The chain has TRBV11-3 and TRBJ2-2; 7 nucleotides agree with TRBD1. The CDR3 spans 17 residues. V lost 1 base, J lost 1 base, and 6 bases stayed unmatched. The V gene's germline CDR1 is SGHNT and CDR2 YENEEA. The CDR3 loop reads CASSLGPRTGNTGELFF. CDR3 coding DNA: TGTGCCAGCAGCTTAGGCCCGAGGACAGGGAACACCGGGGAGCTGTTTTTT.

The table lists this clonotype with many counts. The chain links TRBV4-3 to TRBJ2-7; 8 positions agree with TRBD1. V was clipped by 2 bases and J by 9 bases; unmatched bases: 12. The CDR3 spans 15 residues. Per the germline V gene, CDR1 is LGHNA and CDR2 is YSLEER. The CDR3 DNA follows: TGCGCCAGCAGCCAAAGGGCCGGGACAGGTCCAGGGCAGTACTTC. It translates to CASSQRAGTGPGQYF.

This clonotype has ten or more counts. The genes are TRBV6-4 and TRBJ2-5; 8 bases are a match to TRBD2. The CDR3 length is 19 residues. The germline CDR1 and CDR2 sequences are MRHNA and SNTAGT. V was clipped by 6 bases and J by 2 bases; unmatched bases: 20. The DNA for the CDR3 is TGTGCCAGCAGCCCCAAGGCGAGCGGGAGAAGGGGAACACAAGAGACCCAGTACTTC. The encoded protein is CASSPKASGRRGTQETQYF.

This clonotype was picked up many times. The rearrangement joins TRBV2 to TRBJ2-7; D is unclear. Germline V gene data show CDR1 as SNHLY and CDR2 as FYNNEI. The germline V and J ends were trimmed by 5 bases and 1 base, with 9 bases remaining between them. This CDR3 is built from 13 residues. The CDR3 protein is CASSRSFSYEQYF. The CDR3 bases are TGTGCCAGCAGTCGCAGTTTTTCCTACGAGCAGTACTTC.

Notes on this clonotype: A junction boundary mismatches the germline segment, possibly from a read error. This chain uses TRBV28 with TRBJ2-2, with 9 bases lining up with TRBD1. This CDR3 contains 17 residues. Germline V CDR1 and CDR2: MDHEN, SYDVKM. The CDR3 spells CASSFPPGQGMARELFF. In DNA form, the CDR3 reads TGTGCCAGCAGCTTTCCCCCAGGACAGGGGATGGCACGGGAGTTGTTTTTT. The full variable domain, with the rest looked up from reference TRBV28 and TRBJ2-2, is DVKVTQSSRYLVKRTGEKVFLECVQDMDHENMFWYRQDPGLGLRLIYFSYDVKMKEKGDIPEGYSVSREKKERFSLILESASTNQTSMYLCASSFPPGQGMARELFFGEGSRLTVL.

There are many counts of this clonotype. The chain uses TRBV20-1 and TRBJ1-1, with D unclear. Germline V gives CDR1 DFQATT, CDR2 SNEGSKA (reference sequence). Trimming removed 3 bases at V and 1 base at J, with 6 bases between. The CDR3 contains 12 residues. CDR3 bases: TGCAGTGCTAGTTTAGGGAACACTGAAGCTTTCTTT. Protein product: CSASLGNTEAFF.

This clonotype occurred many times. The rearrangement links TRBV7-2 to TRBJ2-1; D unresolved. Trimming shortened V by 6 bases and J by 3 bases, and 6 bases separated the two germline ends. Per the germline V gene, CDR1 is SGHTA and CDR2 is FQGNSA. This CDR3 comprises 12 residues. The CDR3 is CASRPSYNEQFF. DNA for the CDR3: TGTGCCAGCAGGCCTAGCTACAATGAGCAGTTCTTC.

This clonotype showed up many times. The CDR3 sequence is CASSLGGGQFF. CDR3 sequence (DNA): TGTGCCAGCAGCCTCGGGGGGGGGCAGTTCTTC. The chain recombines TRBV9 with TRBJ2-1; 8 bases line up with TRBD2. The CDR3 contains 11 residues. The germline V gene has CDR1 SGDLS and CDR2 YYNGEE. V shed 4 bases, J shed 12 bases, and the junction held 3 bases outside the gene matches.

Ten or more counts support this clonotype. The chain carries TRBV19 and TRBJ2-7; the match to TRBD1 covers 8 bases. Germline V gives CDR1 LNHDA, CDR2 SQIVND (reference sequence). The CDR3 has 15 amino acids. V gave up 8 bases and J gave up 1 base; unmatched junction bases: 10. The CDR3 region has the DNA TGTGCCAGTCGCTTTCGGACAGGGAGATCCTACGAGCAGTACTTC. Amino acid sequence: CASRFRTGRSYEQYF.

This clonotype is classed as medium-sized. The chain has TRBV7-9 and TRBJ1-1; unclear D gene. CDR1 and CDR2 (germline): SEHNR, FQNEAQ (reference sequence). The CDR3 is 14 amino acids. V was pared by 5 bases and J by 1 base, with 11 bases between. CDR3 sequence (DNA): TGTGCCAGCAGCCCACGGACGGGGAACACTGAAGCTTTCTTT. Translated, it gives CASSPRTGNTEAFF.

Many counts were recorded for this clonotype. This rearrangement joins TRBV4-3 to TRBJ1-2, with D unclear. V was pared by 0 bases and J by 3 bases, with 2 bases between. Looked up from germline, CDR1 is LGHNA and CDR2 is YSLEER. The CDR3 loop spans 12 amino acids. This chain's CDR3 is CASSQDHYGYTF. The CDR3 DNA follows: TGCGCCAGCAGCCAAGATCACTATGGCTACACCTTC.

This clonotype was recorded many times. The rearrangement joins TRBV20-1 to TRBJ2-1, with TRBD2 identical over 11 bases. Losses at the gene ends were 7 bases for V and 4 bases for J; bases not matched to a gene: 12. This CDR3 comprises 16 residues. Germline V gene data show CDR1 as DFQATT and CDR2 as SNEGSKA (reference sequence). The CDR3 sequence: CSGRQMGLAVYNEQFF. The CDR3 nucleotides are TGCAGTGGTCGTCAGATGGGACTAGCGGTTTACAATGAGCAGTTCTTC.

In this sample, this clonotype turned up many times. J is TRBJ1-3 and V is TRBV7-9, with unresolved D. Trimming stripped 1 base from V and 4 bases from J, with 8 bases between. The germline V gene has CDR1 SEHNR and CDR2 FQNEAQ (reference sequence). This CDR3 spans 14 amino acids. CDR3: CASSLGISGNTIYF. For the CDR3, the DNA is TGTGCCAGCAGCTTAGGAATCTCCGGAAACACCATATATTTT.

V is TRBV11-1 and J is TRBJ2-3; D remains ambiguous. CDR3 size: 18 residues. V gave up 1 base and J gave up 0 bases, with 17 bases separating them. Germline values: CDR1 SGHAT, CDR2 FQDESV (reference sequence). In DNA, the CDR3 is TGTGCCAGCAGCTTAGGCAGCGCCGGTTTTCCTAGCACAGATACGCAGTATTTT. It encodes CASSLGSAGFPSTDTQYF.

Ten or more counts support this clonotype. The chain combines TRBV14 with TRBJ2-5, with D unclear. The germline V gene encodes CDR1 SGHDN and CDR2 FVKESK. The germline V and J ends were trimmed by 1 base and 5 bases, with 5 bases remaining between them. The CDR3 is 12 residues long. CDR3 sequence: CASSQGWETQYF. CDR3 DNA: TGTGCCAGCAGCCAAGGGTGGGAGACCCAGTACTTC. The full variable domain, rest sourced from reference TRBV14 and TRBJ2-5, is EAGVTQFPSHSVIEKGQTVTLRCDPISGHDNLYWYRRVMGKEIKFLLHFVKESKQDESGMPNNRFLAERTGGTYSTLKVQPAELEDSGVYFCASSQGWETQYFGPGTRLLVL.

There are many counts of this clonotype. The V and J genes are TRBV18 and TRBJ1-4; weak D call: TRBD1 (6 bases). This CDR3 region has 16 residues. Deletions cut 1 base from V and 5 bases from J, with 14 bases between. Germline CDR1 KGHSH, CDR2 LQKENI. The CDR3 region has the DNA TGTGCCAGCTCACCACGGGCCGTGCAGGGGAATGAAAAACTGTTTTTT. Encoded protein: CASSPRAVQGNEKLFF.

This clonotype occurred many times. The rearrangement links TRBV25-1 to TRBJ2-5; 7 positions match TRBD1. The CDR3 is 14 amino acids. V lost 7 bases and J lost 5; bases outside the gene matches: 10. Germline values: CDR1 MGHDK, CDR2 SYGVNS. The CDR3 DNA follows: TGTGCCAGCACCCGAGACAGGGTTTCGGAGACCCAGTACTTC. Amino acid sequence: CASTRDRVSETQYF. The whole variable domain, remainder taken from reference TRBV25-1 and TRBJ2-5, is EADIYQTPRYLVIGTGKKITLECSQTMGHDKMYWYQQDPGMELHLIHYSYGVNSTEKGDLSSESTVSRIRTEHFPLTLESARPSHTSQYLCASTRDRVSETQYFGPGTRLLVL.

At least ten counts were recorded for this clonotype. V usage is TRBV7-9 and J usage is TRBJ1-5, with a tentative D call TRBD1 (5 bases). This CDR3 region has 14 residues. V lost 4 bases and J lost 10, with 17 bases in between. The germline gives CDR1 SEHNR, CDR2 FQNEAQ (reference sequence). The CDR3 bases are TGTGCCAGCAGCTCGGGGCCGCCGTCAACCCCCCAGCATTTT. Translating gives CASSSGPPSTPQHF.

This clonotype was counted at least ten times. The rearrangement uses TRBV4-3 and TRBJ2-7, with 11 bases that match TRBD2. With V trimmed by 3 bases and J by 5 bases, 3 bases remained unmatched. Germline V gives CDR1 LGHNA, CDR2 YSLEER. CDR3 length: 14 residues. DNA for the CDR3: TGCGCCAGCAGCCAGCTAGCGGGAGGCCACGAGCAGTACTTC. This encodes CASSQLAGGHEQYF.

This clonotype was detected ten times or more. This chain joins TRBV28 and TRBJ2-7, with 8 bases identical to TRBD1. The CDR3 contains 13 residues. Trimming took 6 bases from V and 2 from J; bases not matched to a gene: 3. Germline V gene data show CDR1 as MDHEN and CDR2 as SYDVKM. The CDR3 DNA reads as TGTGCCAGCAGGCCGGGACAGGCCTACGAGCAGTACTTC. Translation: CASRPGQAYEQYF. Complete variable domain (other parts from reference TRBV28 and TRBJ2-7): DVKVTQSSRYLVKRTGEKVFLECVQDMDHENMFWYRQDPGLGLRLIYFSYDVKMKEKGDIPEGYSVSREKKERFSLILESASTNQTSMYLCASRPGQAYEQYFGPGTRLTVT.

This clonotype came up many times. This CDR3 is CAISEIAGSYNEQFF. CDR3 coding DNA: TGTGCCATCAGTGAGATAGCGGGATCCTACAATGAGCAGTTCTTC. This rearrangement joins TRBV10-3 to TRBJ2-1, with TRBD2 matching 8 bases. This CDR3 has 15 amino acids. Trimming removed 2 bases from V and 1 base from J; junction bases left unmatched: 1. From germline, CDR1 is ENHRY and CDR2 SYGVKD.

In this sample, this clonotype turned up many times. The chain employs TRBV4-3 and TRBJ1-2, with 10 bases matching TRBD1. This CDR3 spans 17 amino acids. V shed 4 bases, J shed 0 bases, and the junction held 8 bases outside the gene matches. The germline gives CDR1 LGHNA, CDR2 YSLEER. This CDR3 is CASSPRDRGRSNYGYTF. The DNA of the CDR3 is TGCGCCAGCAGCCCCCGGGACAGGGGCCGTTCTAACTATGGCTACACCTTC.

This clonotype occurred many times. The chain recombines TRBV7-9 with TRBJ2-7; 10 bases match TRBD2. Germline V CDR1 and CDR2: SEHNR, FQNEAQ (reference sequence). The J segment lost 4 bases and the V segment lost 7 bases, leaving 7 bases of the junction unmatched. The CDR3 is 14 residues long. CDR3 residues: CASTLAGVNYEQYF. CDR3 DNA: TGTGCCAGCACCCTAGCGGGAGTTAATTACGAGCAGTACTTC.

This clonotype has at least ten counts. The chain employs TRBV20-1 and TRBJ2-7, with no clear D. Per the germline V gene, CDR1 is DFQATT and CDR2 is SNEGSKA (reference sequence). This CDR3 has 11 amino acids. CDR3 coding DNA: TGCAGATTTACAAGTGACTACGAGCAGTACTTC. Protein sequence: CRFTSDYEQYF.

This clonotype has ten or more counts. DNA of the CDR3: TGTGCCAGCAGCGTAGGAACTAGCGGGATAAGCACAGATACGCAGTATTTT. Translating it yields CASSVGTSGISTDTQYF. V usage is TRBV9 and J usage is TRBJ2-3; 10 bases match TRBD2. V lost 0 bases to trimming and J lost 0 bases; unmatched junction nucleotides: 4. CDR3 length: 17 residues. From germline, CDR1 is SGDLS and CDR2 YYNGEE.